This T cell receptor (beta chain) was profiled in a study of molecular identifiers for immune sequencing clone quantification. TCRdb re-called the PCR reads through MiXCR, storing one row per CDR3 protein. The data contain some 650,000 distinct CDR3 sequences, less than 20% of them singletons. Germline values: CDR1 MNHNY, CDR2 SVGAGI (reference sequence). V lost 9 bases to trimming and J lost 0 bases, with 8 bases between them. The CDR3 has 13 residues. This clonotype was seen more than once but under ten times. The sequence came from a human donor in good health. Some libraries in this study had Jurkat cell RNA spiked in. The sequenced sample was naive CD8+ T cells from blood, with Jurkat cell RNA spiked in. Subset meaning: FACS-sorted CD8+CD4-CCR7+CD45RA+ naive T cells. The V call is TRBV6-6, the J call TRBJ2-2, with a possible D match to TRBD2 (5 bases). In DNA form, the CDR3 reads TGTGCCAGAGGACTTTCGAACACCGGGGAGCTGTTTTTT. This translates into CARGLSNTGELFF.